This entry concerns a single T cell receptor (beta chain). This sample stems from a study of blood T cell repertoires in COVID-19. The CDR3 contains 19 residues. V was clipped by 5 bases and J by 0 bases; unmatched bases: 11. Germline-derived CDR1 and CDR2 are MNHEY and SMNVEV (reference sequence). The data were produced by immunoSEQ multiplex PCR, yet TCRdb's version contains in-frame clones alone and is incomplete. This table holds about 130,000 clones, around 86% found once. The receptor comes from a middle-aged man with active or convalescent COVID-19. J is TRBJ2-7 and V is TRBV27; 15 nucleotides agree with TRBD2. Sequencing input: peripheral blood. The CDR3 bases are TGTGCCAGCAGTGTATTGGGACTAGCGGGGGGACCGAGCTCCTACGAGCAGTACTTC. Protein sequence: CASSVLGLAGGPSSYEQYF.